Listed below are T cell receptor beta chains from one sample, sequenced in a study of regulatory T cells in long-lasting Graves disease. TCRdb called the multiplex PCR reads again in MiXCR, with one record for every CDR3 protein. Found here are 400,000 to 650,000 distinct CDR3 sequences, roughly a sixth of them singletons; the top ten hold 20% to 25%. The same sample was also studied in work on T cells in Graves' hyperthyroidism and ophthalmopathy.

The sample here was peripheral blood mononuclear cells (PBMCs), taken at new diagnosis, from a patient treated with antithyroid drugs. The receptors derive from a woman in her forties or fifties with Graves disease. CDR3s include the opening cysteine and the closing phenylalanine or tryptophan. A D gene is named only where the DNA matches it firmly. For some rows the clone size is stated as once, few or many, or as a class when expanded; others skip it.

size	D	V	J	CDR3	DNA
many	-	TRBV20-1	TRBJ1-2	CSAPGAPNYGYTF	TGCAGTGCTCCAGGGGCCCCTAACTATGGCTACACCTTC
many	TRBD1	TRBV12-3/TRBV12-4	TRBJ1-2	CASSFTQGARGYTF	TGTGCCAGCAGTTTCACTCAGGGGGCGCGTGGCTACACCTTC
many	-	TRBV9	TRBJ2-5	CASSVGNSGETQYF	TGTGCCAGCAGCGTAGGCAACTCCGGAGAGACCCAGTACTTC
-	TRBD1	TRBV5-1	TRBJ1-4	CASSSLQGMGSNEKLFF	TGCGCCAGCAGCTCCCTACAGGGGATGGGATCTAATGAAAAACTGTTTTTT
-	-	TRBV2	TRBJ2-2	CASSEAQEDPTGELFF	TGTGCCAGCAGTGAAGCACAGGAGGACCCCACCGGGGAGCTGTTTTTT
many	TRBD1	TRBV20-1	TRBJ2-7	CSASKVTGTYEQYF	TGCAGTGCATCGAAGGTGACAGGGACCTACGAGCAGTACTTC
many	-	TRBV3-1	TRBJ1-2	CASSQDRLEGYTF	TGTGCCAGCAGCCAAGATCGCCTGGAGGGCTACACCTTC
-	TRBD2	TRBV2	TRBJ2-1	CASKRLAAYNEQFF	TGTGCCAGCAAAAGACTAGCGGCATACAATGAGCAGTTCTTC
-	-	TRBV12-3/TRBV12-4	TRBJ2-2	CASRPVSNTGELFF	TGTGCCAGCAGGCCAGTATCGAACACCGGGGAGCTGTTTTTT
many	-	TRBV6-5	TRBJ1-5	CASSYSGSSNQPQHF	TGTGCCAGCAGTTACTCTGGCTCTAGCAATCAGCCCCAGCATTTT
few	TRBD1	TRBV12-3/TRBV12-4	TRBJ1-2	CASRDREKRDGYTF	TGTGCCAGCAGAGACAGGGAGAAACGAGATGGCTACACCTTC
many	-	TRBV28	TRBJ1-1	CASSPGTPGGAFF	TGTGCCAGCAGCCCCGGAACTCCCGGTGGGGCTTTCTTT
many	-	TRBV6-1	TRBJ1-6	CASSPGLRWDNSPLHF	TGTGCCAGCAGTCCGGGTCTCCGATGGGATAATTCACCCCTCCACTTT
many	TRBD2	TRBV7-8	TRBJ2-3	CASSQGLAGGLTSTDTQYF	TGTGCCAGCAGCCAAGGACTAGCGGGGGGGCTTACTAGCACAGATACGCAGTATTTT
many	-	TRBV6-1	TRBJ1-6	CASRFDSSYNSPLHF	TGTGCCAGCAGATTTGACAGCTCCTATAATTCACCCCTCCACTTT
many	-	TRBV20-1	TRBJ1-1	CSASPSLNTEAFF	TGCAGTGCTAGCCCTTCATTGAACACTGAAGCTTTCTTT
-	TRBD1	TRBV19	TRBJ1-2	CASQGGNVYGYTF	TGTGCCAGTCAGGGGGGGAACGTCTATGGCTACACCTTC
-	TRBD2	TRBV9	TRBJ2-5	CASSVEASGGAVQETQYF	TGTGCCAGCAGCGTAGAGGCTAGCGGGGGGGCCGTACAAGAGACCCAGTACTTC
-	-	TRBV20-1	TRBJ1-3	CSARDKGARGNTIYF	TGCAGTGCTAGAGATAAGGGAGCAAGGGGAAACACCATATATTTT
few	-	TRBV12-3/TRBV12-4	TRBJ1-2	CASTLGEGFGYTF	TGTGCCAGCACCCTAGGGGAGGGCTTTGGCTACACCTTC
few	-	TRBV6-1	TRBJ1-5	CASRPIRGKSNQPQHF	TGTGCCAGCAGGCCCATTAGGGGAAAGAGCAATCAGCCCCAGCATTTT
-	-	TRBV12-3/TRBV12-4	TRBJ2-3	CASNAPGEGGPVGTQYF	TGTGCCAGCAACGCGCCGGGGGAAGGGGGCCCCGTGGGTACGCAGTATTTT
many	-	TRBV18	TRBJ1-1	CASSPLSDGSPEAFF	TGTGCCAGCTCACCTCTGTCGGATGGGAGCCCTGAAGCTTTCTTT
many	-	TRBV7-9	TRBJ2-3	CASTPSDTQYF	TGTGCCAGCACCCCTTCAGATACGCAGTATTTT
many	-	TRBV5-1	TRBJ2-1	CASSLWRGNYNEQFF	TGCGCCAGCAGCTTGTGGCGGGGAAACTACAATGAGCAGTTCTTC
many	TRBD1	TRBV2	TRBJ1-5	CASRGQSNQPQHF	TGTGCCAGCAGGGGACAGAGCAATCAGCCCCAGCATTTT
-	-	TRBV3-1	TRBJ1-2	CASSQPWPGSGGGYTF	TGTGCCAGCAGCCAACCCTGGCCGGGTTCAGGAGGAGGCTACACCTTC
-	-	TRBV5-5	TRBJ2-7	CASSLAAQPPYEQYF	TGTGCCAGCAGCTTGGCCGCACAGCCCCCCTACGAGCAGTACTTC
many	-	TRBV5-1	TRBJ1-6	CASSLEGQSNSPLHF	TGCGCCAGCAGCTTGGAGGGCCAGTCCAATTCACCCCTCCACTTT
many	-	TRBV18	TRBJ1-2	CASSPPGRVYGYTF	TGTGCCAGCTCACCACCGGGGCGCGTCTATGGCTACACCTTC
many	-	TRBV9	TRBJ2-2	CASSVQGNTGELFF	TGTGCCAGCAGCGTACAGGGGAACACCGGGGAGCTGTTTTTT
many	-	TRBV6-5	TRBJ1-2	CASSYSAGVDYGYTF	TGTGCCAGCAGTTACTCTGCAGGGGTCGACTATGGCTACACCTTC
-	TRBD1	TRBV5-1	TRBJ2-2	CASSSTAGTGEIGELFF	TGCGCCAGCAGCTCTACTGCCGGGACAGGGGAGATCGGGGAGCTGTTTTTT
few	TRBD1	TRBV9	TRBJ1-1	CASSVEKGAGTEAFF	TGTGCCAGCAGCGTAGAGAAGGGGGCAGGCACTGAAGCTTTCTTT
many	-	TRBV6-1	TRBJ1-2	CASSEGRDYYGYTF	TGTGCCAGCAGTGAGGGGCGGGATTATTATGGCTACACCTTC
many	-	TRBV6-5	TRBJ1-1	CASSSSRQWNTEAFF	TGTGCCAGCAGTTCCTCTCGGCAGTGGAACACTGAAGCTTTCTTT
few	-	TRBV7-8	TRBJ1-5	CASSLGLHGLNQPQHF	TGTGCCAGCAGCTTAGGATTACACGGATTGAATCAGCCCCAGCATTTT
few	-	TRBV29-1	TRBJ1-1	CSVKGGTNTEAFF	TGCAGCGTGAAGGGGGGGACGAACACTGAAGCTTTCTTT
many	TRBD1	TRBV12-3/TRBV12-4	TRBJ1-1	CASILPGGFTEAFF	TGTGCCAGCATTCTACCAGGGGGCTTCACTGAAGCTTTCTTT
few	-	TRBV19	TRBJ1-1	CASRSGKGGTEAFF	TGTGCCAGTAGGAGTGGAAAGGGAGGCACTGAAGCTTTCTTT
-	TRBD1	TRBV9	TRBJ2-2	CASSPYMKGAVTGELFF	TGTGCCAGCAGCCCCTATATGAAGGGGGCCGTAACCGGGGAGCTGTTTTTT
-	-	TRBV7-9	TRBJ2-4	CASSGDSRLAKNIQYF	TGTGCCAGCAGCGGAGACAGTCGGCTAGCCAAAAACATTCAGTACTTC
many	TRBD1	TRBV5-1	TRBJ2-5	CASSWGTGQETQYF	TGCGCCAGCAGCTGGGGGACAGGACAAGAGACCCAGTACTTC
many	TRBD1	TRBV6-1	TRBJ1-5	CASSGTEGREPQHF	TGTGCCAGCAGCGGGACAGAAGGCAGGGAGCCCCAGCATTTT
many	TRBD1	TRBV3-1	TRBJ1-4	CASSEQGAYEKLFF	TGTGCCAGCAGCGAACAGGGGGCTTATGAAAAACTGTTTTTT
many	TRBD1	TRBV12-3/TRBV12-4	TRBJ2-7	CASSRQGWNEQYF	TGTGCCAGCAGCCGACAGGGGTGGAACGAGCAGTACTTC
-	-	TRBV19	TRBJ2-3	CASSTRLTSTDTQYF	TGTGCCAGTAGTACCCGACTAACCTCCACAGATACGCAGTATTTT
-	-	TRBV19	TRBJ2-7	CASSIGTSYEQYF	TGTGCCAGTAGTATTGGGACATCCTACGAGCAGTACTTC
few	TRBD1	TRBV6-1	TRBJ1-2	CASSPRGHGYTF	TGTGCCAGCAGTCCCAGGGGGCATGGCTACACCTTC
few	TRBD1	TRBV4-1	TRBJ1-1	CASSRSGQGNTEAFF	TGCGCCAGCAGCCGATCGGGACAGGGAAACACTGAAGCTTTCTTT
-	-	TRBV18	TRBJ2-3	CASSSLILQADTQYF	TGTGCCAGCTCATCCCTAATCCTTCAAGCGGATACGCAGTATTTT
few	TRBD2	TRBV7-9	TRBJ2-1	CASSLAAGNEQFF	TGTGCCAGCAGCTTAGCAGCGGGGAATGAGCAGTTCTTC
few	TRBD1	TRBV19	TRBJ1-1	CASRRQGSTEAFF	TGTGCCAGTAGGAGACAGGGGAGCACTGAAGCTTTCTTT
many	TRBD1	TRBV27	TRBJ2-5	CASSLSETGVGETQYF	TGTGCCAGCAGTTTATCTGAGACAGGGGTTGGCGAGACCCAGTACTTC
few	-	TRBV5-6	TRBJ1-1	CASSWGGTVNTEAFF	TGTGCCAGCAGCTGGGGGGGGACGGTGAACACTGAAGCTTTCTTT
many	-	TRBV3-1	TRBJ2-1	CASSQGGNEQFF	TGTGCCAGCAGCCAAGGTGGGAATGAGCAGTTCTTC
-	TRBD2	TRBV15	TRBJ2-5	CATSRARTSGGGETQYF	TGTGCCACCAGCAGAGCCCGGACTAGCGGGGGGGGAGAGACCCAGTACTTC
-	TRBD2	TRBV2	TRBJ2-4	CASSWDYRAKNIQYF	TGTGCCAGCAGTTGGGACTATAGGGCCAAAAACATTCAGTACTTC
many	-	TRBV20-1	TRBJ2-1	CSARGDNEQFF	TGCAGTGCTAGGGGCGACAATGAGCAGTTCTTC
many	-	TRBV2	TRBJ2-7	CASSLRSLRGLYEQYF	TGTGCCAGCAGCCTTAGAAGTCTCAGGGGCCTCTACGAGCAGTACTTC